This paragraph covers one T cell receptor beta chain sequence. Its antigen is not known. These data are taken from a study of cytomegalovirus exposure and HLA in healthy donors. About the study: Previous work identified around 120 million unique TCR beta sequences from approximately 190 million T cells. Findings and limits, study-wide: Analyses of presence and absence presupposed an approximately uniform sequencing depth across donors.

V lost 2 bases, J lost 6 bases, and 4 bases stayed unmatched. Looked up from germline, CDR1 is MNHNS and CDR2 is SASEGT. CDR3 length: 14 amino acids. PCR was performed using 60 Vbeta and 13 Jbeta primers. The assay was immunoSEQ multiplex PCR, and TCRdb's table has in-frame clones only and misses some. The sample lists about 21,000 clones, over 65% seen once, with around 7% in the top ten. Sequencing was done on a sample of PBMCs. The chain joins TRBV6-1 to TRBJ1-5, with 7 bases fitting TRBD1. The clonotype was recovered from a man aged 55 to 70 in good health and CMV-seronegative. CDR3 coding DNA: TGTGCCAGCAGTGAACCAGGGGGAGGTCAGCCCCAGCATTTT. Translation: CASSEPGGGQPQHF.